Sequencing of this T cell receptor (beta chain) was carried out in a study of post-analysis software for immune sequencing data. Study-level findings and limits: Four to six TRBV segments (TRBV5-6, TRBV5-1 and TRBV20-1 among them) occurred more frequently in patients than in controls.

Built from TCR beta cDNA, the libraries had unique molecular identifiers in them. The source material, roughly 0.85 to 10 million T cells, gave rise to about 520,000 cDNA molecules. TCRdb reanalysed the PCR reads using MiXCR and keeps one entry per CDR3 protein. There are about 820,000 distinct CDR3 sequences in the sample; about 50% occur only once, and roughly 4.4% lies in the top ten. As concerns this clonotype: Antigen: not known. One junction end does not reproduce the germline sequence, and a read error may be involved.

Germline V gives CDR1 MNHNS, CDR2 SASEGT. The CDR3 contains 16 residues. Sequencing was done on a sample of blood. The clonotype was recovered from a girl aged 10-17 years with multiple sclerosis. The rearrangement links TRBV6-1 to TRBJ1-6, with TRBD1 matching over 11 bases. The CDR3 nucleotides read TGTGCCAGCACTAGACGCCGGGACAGGGGGGAATCACCCCGCCACTTT. Translating it yields CASTRRRDRGESPRHF.